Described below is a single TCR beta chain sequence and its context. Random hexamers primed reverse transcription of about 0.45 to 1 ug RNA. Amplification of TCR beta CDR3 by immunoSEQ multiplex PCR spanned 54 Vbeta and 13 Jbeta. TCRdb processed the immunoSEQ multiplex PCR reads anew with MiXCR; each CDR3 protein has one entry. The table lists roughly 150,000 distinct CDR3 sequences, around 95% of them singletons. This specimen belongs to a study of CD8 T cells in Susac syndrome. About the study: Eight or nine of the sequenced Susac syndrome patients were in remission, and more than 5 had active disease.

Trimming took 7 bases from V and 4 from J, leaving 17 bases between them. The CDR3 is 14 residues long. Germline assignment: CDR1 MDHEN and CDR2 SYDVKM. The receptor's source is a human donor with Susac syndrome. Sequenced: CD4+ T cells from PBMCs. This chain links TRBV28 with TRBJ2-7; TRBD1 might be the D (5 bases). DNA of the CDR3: TGTGCCAGCATAGGGGCCCCCGACCGGTACGAGCAGTACTTC. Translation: CASIGAPDRYEQYF.